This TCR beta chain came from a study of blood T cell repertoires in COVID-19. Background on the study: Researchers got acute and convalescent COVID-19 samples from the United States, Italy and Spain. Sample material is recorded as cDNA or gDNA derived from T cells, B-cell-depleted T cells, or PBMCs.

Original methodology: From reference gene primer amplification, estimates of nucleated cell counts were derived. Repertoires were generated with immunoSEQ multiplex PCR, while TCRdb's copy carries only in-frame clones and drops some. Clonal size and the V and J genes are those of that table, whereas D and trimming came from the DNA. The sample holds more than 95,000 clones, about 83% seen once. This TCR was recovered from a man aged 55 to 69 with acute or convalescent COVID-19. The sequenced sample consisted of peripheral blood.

The CDR3 region has the DNA TGTGCCAGCAGCCAAGGCAGGGGTCGGTATTTT. Translated, it gives CASSQGRGRYF. J is TRBJ2-3 and V is TRBV3-1 (or the pseudogene TRBV3-2), with D perhaps matching TRBD1 (6 bases). The CDR3 runs to 11 residues. Germline CDR1 and CDR2: LGHDT and YNNKEL (reference sequence). V dropped 1 base and J dropped 14 bases, with 10 bases sitting between them.